The present TCR beta chain was sequenced within a study of Graves' ophthalmopathy and Graves' hyperthyroidism. The overall study: Stable hyperthyroid donors showed no ophthalmopathy during 18 months follow-up.

Regarding this clonotype: As yet, its antigen is unknown.

Findings and limits, study-wide: Most clonotypes expanded in thyroid above 0.001 frequency were present in blood too. With just under 71% sensitivity and approximately 72% specificity, the model predicted ophthalmopathy progression.

Patients were diagnosed from clinical symptoms, serum thyroxine, TRAb, thyroid ultrasound and orbital computed tomography. The sequenced template was RNA, covering the TCR beta CDR3 region. Second-round multiplex PCR came after a first-round RT-PCR that employed HTBI primers. In TCRdb, the multiplex PCR reads were re-called with MiXCR into one record per CDR3 protein. This sample has over a million distinct CDR3 sequences; 35% to 40% occur once, and the top ten carry approximately 12%. Unmatched junction bases numbered 7, after V lost 4 bases and J lost 7 bases. Germline CDR1 SGHRS, CDR2 YFSETQ. This CDR3 is built from 14 residues.

Sequencing used peripheral blood or thyroid tissue (not recorded which). The V and J genes are TRBV5-1 and TRBJ1-4, with TRBD1 matching 7 bases. The TCR sequence derives from an adult man with Graves' hyperthyroidism. Here the CDR3 DNA reads TGCGCCAGCAGCGTCGACAGGGTGGCTGAAAAACTGTTTTTT. It codes for CASSVDRVAEKLFF.